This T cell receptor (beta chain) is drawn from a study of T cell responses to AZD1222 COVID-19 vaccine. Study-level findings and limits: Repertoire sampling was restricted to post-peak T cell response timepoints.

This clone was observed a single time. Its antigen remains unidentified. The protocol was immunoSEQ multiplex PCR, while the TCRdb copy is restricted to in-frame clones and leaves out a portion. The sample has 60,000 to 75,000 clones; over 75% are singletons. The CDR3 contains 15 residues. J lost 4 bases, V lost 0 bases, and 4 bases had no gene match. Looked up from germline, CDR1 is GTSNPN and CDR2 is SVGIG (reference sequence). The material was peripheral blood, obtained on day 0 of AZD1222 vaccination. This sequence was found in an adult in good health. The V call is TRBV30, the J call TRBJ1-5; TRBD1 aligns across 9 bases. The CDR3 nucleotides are TGTGCCTGGAGTGTACAGGGGGCAAGGAATCAGCCCCAGCATTTT. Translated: CAWSVQGARNQPQHF.